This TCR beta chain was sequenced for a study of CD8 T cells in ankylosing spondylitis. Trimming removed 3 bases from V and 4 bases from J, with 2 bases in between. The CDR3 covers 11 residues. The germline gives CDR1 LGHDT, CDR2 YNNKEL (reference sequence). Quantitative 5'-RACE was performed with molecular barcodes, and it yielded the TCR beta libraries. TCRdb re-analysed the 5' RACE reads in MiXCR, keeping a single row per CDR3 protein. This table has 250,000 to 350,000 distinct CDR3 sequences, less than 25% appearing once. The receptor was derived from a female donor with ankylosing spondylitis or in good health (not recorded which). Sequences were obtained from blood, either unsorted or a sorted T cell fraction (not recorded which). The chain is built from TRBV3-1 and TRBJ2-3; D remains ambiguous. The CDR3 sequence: CASSHADTQYF. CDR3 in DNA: TGTGCCAGCAGCCATGCAGATACGCAGTATTTT.